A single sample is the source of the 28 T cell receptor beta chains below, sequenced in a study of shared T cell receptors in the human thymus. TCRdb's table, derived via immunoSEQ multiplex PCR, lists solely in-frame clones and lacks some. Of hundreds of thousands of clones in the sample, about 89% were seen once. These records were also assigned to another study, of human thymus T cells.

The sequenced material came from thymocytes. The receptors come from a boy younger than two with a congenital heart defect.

The CDR3 sequence: CASSQVRYPTDGKLFF. CDR3 nucleotide sequence: TGCGCCAGCAGCCAAGTCCGGTACCCGACAGATGGAAAACTGTTTTTT. The gene calls are TRBV4-1 and TRBJ1-4; D might be TRBD1 (5 bases). Germline V gene lookup returns CDR1 MGHRA and CDR2 YSYEKL. This CDR3 has 16 amino acids. The V end lost 1 base, the J end lost 10 bases, and 19 bases lay between the germline ends.

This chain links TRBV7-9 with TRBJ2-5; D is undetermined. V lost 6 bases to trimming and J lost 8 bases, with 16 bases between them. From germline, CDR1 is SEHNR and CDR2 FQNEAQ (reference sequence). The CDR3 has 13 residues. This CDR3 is CASSSTQKRTQYF. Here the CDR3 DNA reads TGTGCCAGCAGTAGTACACAGAAGAGAACCCAGTACTTC.

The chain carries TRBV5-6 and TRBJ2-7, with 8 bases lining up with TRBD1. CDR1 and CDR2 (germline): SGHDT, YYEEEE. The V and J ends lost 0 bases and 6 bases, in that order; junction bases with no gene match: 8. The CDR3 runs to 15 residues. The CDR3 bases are TGTGCCAGCAGCTTGGAACGACAGGGGTGGCCCGAGCAGTACTTC. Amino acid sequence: CASSLERQGWPEQYF.

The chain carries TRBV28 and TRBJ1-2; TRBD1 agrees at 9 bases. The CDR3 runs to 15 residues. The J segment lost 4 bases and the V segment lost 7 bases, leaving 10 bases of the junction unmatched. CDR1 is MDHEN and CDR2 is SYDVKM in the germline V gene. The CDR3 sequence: CASNLQGAWGYGYTF. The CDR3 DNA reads TGTGCCAGCAATCTACAGGGGGCTTGGGGCTATGGCTACACCTTC.

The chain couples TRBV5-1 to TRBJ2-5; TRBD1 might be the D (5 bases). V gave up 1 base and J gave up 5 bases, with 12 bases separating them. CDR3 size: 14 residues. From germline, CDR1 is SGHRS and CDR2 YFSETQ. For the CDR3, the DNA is TGCGCCAGCAGCTTGCGGGCAGGGTGGGAGACCCAGTACTTC. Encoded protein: CASSLRAGWETQYF.

The CDR3 DNA reads TGTGCCAGCAGTGAAGGGCGTGTCGGGGAGGCCTCACACACTGAAGCTTTCTTT. This encodes CASSEGRVGEASHTEAFF. This rearrangement joins TRBV6-1 to TRBJ1-1; D gene uncertain. V gave up 1 base and J gave up 3 bases, with 21 bases separating them. The CDR3 has 18 amino acids. Germline V gene data show CDR1 as MNHNS and CDR2 as SASEGT.

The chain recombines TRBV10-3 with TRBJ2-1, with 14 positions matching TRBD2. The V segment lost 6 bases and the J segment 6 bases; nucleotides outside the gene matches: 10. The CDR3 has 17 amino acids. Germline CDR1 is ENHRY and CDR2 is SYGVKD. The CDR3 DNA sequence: TGTGCCATCAGCCCGGGACTAGCGGGAGTGGTCGGCAATGAGCAGTTCTTC. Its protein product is CAISPGLAGVVGNEQFF.

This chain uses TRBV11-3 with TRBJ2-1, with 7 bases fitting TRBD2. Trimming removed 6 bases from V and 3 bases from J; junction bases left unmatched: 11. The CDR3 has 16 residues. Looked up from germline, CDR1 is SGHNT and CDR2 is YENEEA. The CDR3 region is CASSLRTSAHYNEQFF. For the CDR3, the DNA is TGTGCCAGCAGTCTGCGTACTAGCGCCCACTACAATGAGCAGTTCTTC.

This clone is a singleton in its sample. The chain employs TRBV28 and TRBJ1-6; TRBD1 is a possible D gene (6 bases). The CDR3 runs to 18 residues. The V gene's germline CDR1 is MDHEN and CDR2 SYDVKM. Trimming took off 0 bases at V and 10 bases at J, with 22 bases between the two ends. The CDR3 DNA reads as TGTGCCAGCAGTTTATGGCCGATACAGGGTTTAATAGGGTCACCCCTCCACTTT. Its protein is CASSLWPIQGLIGSPLHF. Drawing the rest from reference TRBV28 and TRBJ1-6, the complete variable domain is DVKVTQSSRYLVKRTGEKVFLECVQDMDHENMFWYRQDPGLGLRLIYFSYDVKMKEKGDIPEGYSVSREKKERFSLILESASTNQTSMYLCASSLWPIQGLIGSPLHFGNGTRLTVT.

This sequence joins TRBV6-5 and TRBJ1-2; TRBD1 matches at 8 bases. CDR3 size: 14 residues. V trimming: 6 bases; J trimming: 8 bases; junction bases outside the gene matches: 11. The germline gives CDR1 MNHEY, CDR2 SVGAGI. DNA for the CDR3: TGTGCCAGCAGCCTAGACAGGGGACGAGGCGGCTACACCTTC. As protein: CASSLDRGRGGYTF.

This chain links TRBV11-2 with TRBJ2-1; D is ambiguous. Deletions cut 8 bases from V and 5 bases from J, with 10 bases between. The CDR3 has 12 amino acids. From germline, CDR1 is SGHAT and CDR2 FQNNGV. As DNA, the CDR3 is TGTGCCAGCGCAGGTAACGACAATGAGCAGTTCTTC. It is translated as CASAGNDNEQFF.

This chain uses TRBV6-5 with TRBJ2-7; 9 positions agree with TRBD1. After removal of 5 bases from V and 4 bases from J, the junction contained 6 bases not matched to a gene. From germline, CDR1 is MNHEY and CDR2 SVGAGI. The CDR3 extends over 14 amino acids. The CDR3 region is CASSGGQGRYEQYF. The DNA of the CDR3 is TGTGCCAGCAGTGGGGGACAGGGCAGGTACGAGCAGTACTTC.

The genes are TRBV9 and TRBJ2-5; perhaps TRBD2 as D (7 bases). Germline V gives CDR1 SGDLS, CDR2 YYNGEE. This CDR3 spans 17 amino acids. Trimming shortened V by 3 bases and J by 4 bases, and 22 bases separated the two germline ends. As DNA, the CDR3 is TGTGCCAGCAGCGGCCCCCGCGGGGGCGCCCCTGGAGAGACCCAGTACTTC. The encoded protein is CASSGPRGGAPGETQYF. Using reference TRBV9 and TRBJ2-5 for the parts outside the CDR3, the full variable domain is DSGVTQTPKHLITATGQRVTLRCSPRSGDLSVYWYQQSLDQGLQFLIQYYNGEERAKGNILERFSAQQFPDLHSELNLSSLELGDSALYFCASSGPRGGAPGETQYFGPGTRLLVL.

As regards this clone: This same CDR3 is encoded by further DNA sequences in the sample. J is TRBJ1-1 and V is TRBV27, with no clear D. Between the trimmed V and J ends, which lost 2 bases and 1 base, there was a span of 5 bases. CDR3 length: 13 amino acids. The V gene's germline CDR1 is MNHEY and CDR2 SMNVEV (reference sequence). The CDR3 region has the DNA TGTGCCAGCAGTTTAGTACAGAACACTGAAGCTTTCTTT. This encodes CASSLVQNTEAFF.

CDR3 residues: CSVEDPDRPYEQYF. CDR3 in DNA: TGCAGCGTTGAAGACCCCGACAGGCCCTACGAGCAGTACTTC. The rearrangement links TRBV29-1 to TRBJ2-7; TRBD1 might be the D (6 bases). Trimming left V 0 bases short and J 2 bases short, with 11 bases between. The CDR3 loop spans 14 amino acids. Germline CDR1 SQVTM, CDR2 ANQGSEA.

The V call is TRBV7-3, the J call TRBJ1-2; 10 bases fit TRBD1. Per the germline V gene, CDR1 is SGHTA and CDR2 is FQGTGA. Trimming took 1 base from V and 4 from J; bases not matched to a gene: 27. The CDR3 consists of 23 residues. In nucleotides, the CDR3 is TGTGCCAGCAGCTTAATAGGTCCTCCCCAGTATTCGACAGGGGGCGAAGGCACCTATGGCTACACCTTC. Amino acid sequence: CASSLIGPPQYSTGGEGTYGYTF.

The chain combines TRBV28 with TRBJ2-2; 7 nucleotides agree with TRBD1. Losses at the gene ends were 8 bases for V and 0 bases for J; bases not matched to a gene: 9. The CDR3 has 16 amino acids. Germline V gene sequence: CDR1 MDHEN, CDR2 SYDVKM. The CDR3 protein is CASFYPGTANTGELFF. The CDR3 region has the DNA TGTGCCAGCTTCTACCCCGGGACAGCGAACACCGGGGAGCTGTTTTTT. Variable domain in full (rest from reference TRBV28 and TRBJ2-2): DVKVTQSSRYLVKRTGEKVFLECVQDMDHENMFWYRQDPGLGLRLIYFSYDVKMKEKGDIPEGYSVSREKKERFSLILESASTNQTSMYLCASFYPGTANTGELFFGEGSRLTVL.

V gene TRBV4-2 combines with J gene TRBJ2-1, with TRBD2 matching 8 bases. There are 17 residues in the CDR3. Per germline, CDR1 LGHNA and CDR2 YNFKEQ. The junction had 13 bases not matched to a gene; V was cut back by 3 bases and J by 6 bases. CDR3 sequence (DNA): TGTGCCAGCAGCCATCCGGCCGGGACTAGATGGATCAATGAGCAGTTCTTC. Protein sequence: CASSHPAGTRWINEQFF.

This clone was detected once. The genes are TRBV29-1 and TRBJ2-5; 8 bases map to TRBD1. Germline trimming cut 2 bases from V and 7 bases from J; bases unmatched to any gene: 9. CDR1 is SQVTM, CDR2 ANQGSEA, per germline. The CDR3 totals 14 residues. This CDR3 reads CSVESPDRDGTQYF. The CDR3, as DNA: TGCAGCGTTGAAAGCCCGGACAGGGATGGGACCCAGTACTTC.

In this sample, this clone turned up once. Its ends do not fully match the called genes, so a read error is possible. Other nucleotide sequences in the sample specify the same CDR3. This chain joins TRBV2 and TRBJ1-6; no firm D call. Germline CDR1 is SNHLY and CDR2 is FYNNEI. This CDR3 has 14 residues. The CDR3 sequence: CASRTLAVNSPLHF. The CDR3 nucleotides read TGTGCCAGCAGGACCCTTGCGGTCAATTCCCCCCTCCACTTT.

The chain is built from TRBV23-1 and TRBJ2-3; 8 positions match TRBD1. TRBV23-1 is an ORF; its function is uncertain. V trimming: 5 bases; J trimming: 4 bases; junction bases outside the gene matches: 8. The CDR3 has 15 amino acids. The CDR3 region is CASSFGQGLADTQYF. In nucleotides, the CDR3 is TGCGCCAGCAGTTTCGGACAGGGCCTCGCAGATACGCAGTATTTT.

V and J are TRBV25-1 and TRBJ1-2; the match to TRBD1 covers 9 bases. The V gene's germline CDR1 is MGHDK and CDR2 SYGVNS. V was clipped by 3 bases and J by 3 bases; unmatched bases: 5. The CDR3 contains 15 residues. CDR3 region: CASSDHRDRDYGYTF. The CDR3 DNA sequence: TGTGCCAGCAGTGACCACCGGGACAGGGACTATGGCTACACCTTC.

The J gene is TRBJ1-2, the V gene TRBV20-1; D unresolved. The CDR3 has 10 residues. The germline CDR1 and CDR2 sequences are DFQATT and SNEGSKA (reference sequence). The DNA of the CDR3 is TGCAGGGTCTTAGAGGATGGCTACACCTTC. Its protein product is CRVLEDGYTF.

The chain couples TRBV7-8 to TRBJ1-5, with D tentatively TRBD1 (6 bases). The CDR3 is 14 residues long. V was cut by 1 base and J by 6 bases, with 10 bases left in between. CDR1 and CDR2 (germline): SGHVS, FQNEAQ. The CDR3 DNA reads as TGTGCCAGCAGCTTAGGCAGGGGTCCTCAGCCCCAGCATTTT. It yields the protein CASSLGRGPQPQHF.

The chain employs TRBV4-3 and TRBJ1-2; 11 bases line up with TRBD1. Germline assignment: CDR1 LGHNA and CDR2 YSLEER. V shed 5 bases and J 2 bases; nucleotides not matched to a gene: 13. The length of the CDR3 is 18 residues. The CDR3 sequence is CASSDHRDRGCGNYGYTF. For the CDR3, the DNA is TGCGCCAGCAGCGATCACCGGGACAGGGGGTGCGGGAACTATGGCTACACCTTC.

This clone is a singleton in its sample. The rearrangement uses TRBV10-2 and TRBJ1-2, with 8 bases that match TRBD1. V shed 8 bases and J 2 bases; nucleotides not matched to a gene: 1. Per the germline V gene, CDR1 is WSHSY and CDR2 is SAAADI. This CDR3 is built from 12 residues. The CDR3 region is CASGDRNYGYTF. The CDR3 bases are TGCGCCAGCGGGGACAGGAACTATGGCTACACCTTC.

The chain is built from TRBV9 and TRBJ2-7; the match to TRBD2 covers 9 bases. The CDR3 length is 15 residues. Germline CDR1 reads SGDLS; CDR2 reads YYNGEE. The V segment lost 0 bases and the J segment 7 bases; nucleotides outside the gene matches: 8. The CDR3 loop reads CASSVEAGGQKEQYF. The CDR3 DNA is TGTGCCAGCAGCGTAGAGGCGGGAGGGCAAAAGGAGCAGTACTTC.

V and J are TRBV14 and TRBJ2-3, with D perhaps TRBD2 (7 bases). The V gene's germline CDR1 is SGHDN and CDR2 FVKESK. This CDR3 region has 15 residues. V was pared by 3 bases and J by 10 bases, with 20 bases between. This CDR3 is CASSHHTVGGHSQYF. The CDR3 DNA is TGTGCCAGCAGCCACCACACCGTCGGGGGGCATTCGCAGTATTTT.